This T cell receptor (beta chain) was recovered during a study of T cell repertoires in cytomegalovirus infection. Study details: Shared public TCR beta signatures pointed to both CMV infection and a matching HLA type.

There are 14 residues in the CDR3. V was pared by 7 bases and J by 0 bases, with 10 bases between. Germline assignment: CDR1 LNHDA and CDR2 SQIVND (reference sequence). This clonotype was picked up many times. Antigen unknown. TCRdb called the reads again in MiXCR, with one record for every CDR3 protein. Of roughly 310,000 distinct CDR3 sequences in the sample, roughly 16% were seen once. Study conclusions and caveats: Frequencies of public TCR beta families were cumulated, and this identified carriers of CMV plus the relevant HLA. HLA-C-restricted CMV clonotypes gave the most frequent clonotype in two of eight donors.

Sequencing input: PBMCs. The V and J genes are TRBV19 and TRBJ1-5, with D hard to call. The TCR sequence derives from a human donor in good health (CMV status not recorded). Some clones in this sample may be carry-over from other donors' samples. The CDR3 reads CASTEWDSNQPQHF. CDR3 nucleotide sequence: TGTGCCAGTACGGAGTGGGATAGCAATCAGCCCCAGCATTTT.